The 16 T cell receptor beta chains presented below share a single source sample, sequenced in a study of metastatic and nonmetastatic thyroid tumors. TCRdb re-called the PCR reads with MiXCR. This table has around 26,000 clones, roughly 13% appearing once. None of the patients had undergone any treatment ahead of thyroid surgery. Sequenced material: blood. These receptors were taken from a female donor with papillary thyroid cancer or a benign thyroid nodule (not recorded which). Some clones in this sample may be carry-over from other donors' samples.

This clone was detected a few times. Given the absence of the conserved phenylalanine or tryptophan at the CDR3 end, a read error is likely. CDR3 protein: CANSRDFTDTQYS. As DNA, the CDR3 is TGTGCCAACAGTCGGGACTTCACAGATACGCAGTATTCT. This chain links TRBV28 with TRBJ2-3; maybe TRBD2 (6 bases). The germline V gene has CDR1 MDHEN and CDR2 SYDVKM. The CDR3 has 13 residues.

This chain uses TRBV20-1 with TRBJ2-1; D unresolved. This CDR3 has 12 amino acids. V was cut by 2 bases and J by 5 bases, with 7 bases left in between. Germline V gene data show CDR1 as DFQATT and CDR2 as SNEGSKA (reference sequence). DNA for the CDR3: TGCAGTGCTAGACGCCCTAACAATGAGCAGTTCTTC. Translation gives CSARRPNNEQFF.

In regard to this clone: One base away lies a much larger clone, so this may be a sequencing read error. This chain links TRBV7-6 with TRBJ2-3; 7 nucleotides match TRBD2. The CDR3 length is 16 residues. CDR1 is SGHVS, CDR2 FNYEAQ, per germline. V was clipped by 3 bases and J by 4 bases; unmatched bases: 10. For the CDR3, the DNA is TGTGCCAGCAGCTTCGGACTAGTGGGAGAGCCAGATACGCAGTATTTT. Its protein product is CASSFGLVGEPDTQYF.

V gene TRBV30 combines with J gene TRBJ1-1, with D possibly being TRBD1 (5 bases). The CDR3 covers 16 residues. V shed 0 bases and J shed 1 base, with 15 bases lying between them. Germline assignment: CDR1 GTSNPN and CDR2 SVGIG (reference sequence). CDR3 loop: CAWSVETVLANTEAFF. The CDR3 nucleotides are TGTGCCTGGAGTGTCGAGACAGTCCTTGCGAACACTGAAGCTTTCTTT.

This clone was observed a few times. Possible read error: a much larger clone is one base away. The same CDR3 arises from other DNA sequences in this sample as well. The gene calls are TRBV10-3 and TRBJ2-3; TRBD2 is a possible D gene (6 bases). The germline gives CDR1 ENHRY, CDR2 SYGVKD. Between the trimmed V and J ends, which lost 10 bases and 4 bases, there was a span of 21 bases. This CDR3 has 15 residues. The CDR3 sequence is CATTRDSSQADTQYF. The CDR3 bases are TGTGCCACCACCCGGGACTCGAGTCAGGCAGATACGCAGTATTTT.

This clone has at least ten counts. The gene calls are TRBV5-1 and TRBJ2-1, with unresolved D. The germline V gene has CDR1 SGHRS and CDR2 YFSETQ. V lost 3 bases and J lost 5, with 15 bases in between. CDR3 length: 15 residues. The CDR3 is CASSSSPIRNNEQFF. The CDR3 nucleotides are TGCGCCAGCAGCTCCTCCCCAATCCGAAACAATGAGCAGTTCTTC.

In this sample, this clone turned up many times. CDR3 loop: CASSFAGGQETQYF. CDR3 bases: TGTGCCAGCAGTTTCGCGGGAGGTCAAGAGACCCAGTACTTC. The genes are TRBV28 and TRBJ2-5, with TRBD2 matching over 8 bases. The germline CDR1 and CDR2 sequences are MDHEN and SYDVKM. V was pared by 3 bases and J by 2 bases, with 2 bases of the junction left unmatched. The CDR3 extends over 14 amino acids.

There are a few counts of this clone. This chain uses TRBV6-1 with TRBJ2-7; 10 nucleotides align to TRBD2. The CDR3 runs 14 residues. Germline V gives CDR1 MNHNS, CDR2 SASEGT. J was trimmed by 5 bases and V by 7 bases; bases with no gene match: 8. The CDR3 nucleotides read TGTGCCAGCAAGAGCGGGAGGGCCTCTAACGAGCAGTACTTC. Translated: CASKSGRASNEQYF.

This clone was observed a few times. The missing conserved phenylalanine or tryptophan at the end of this CDR3 makes a read error likely. V gene TRBV12-3 or TRBV12-4 combines with J gene TRBJ1-5; D gene uncertain. V lost 5 bases, J lost 9 bases, and 17 bases lay in between. This CDR3 is built from 14 residues. This CDR3 is CASSPWTSPGPQHS. The DNA for the CDR3 is TGTGCCAGCAGTCCCTGGACGAGCCCAGGGCCCCAGCATTCT.

This sequence joins TRBV9 and TRBJ2-5; 12 positions match TRBD2. The V gene end was trimmed by 0 bases and the J gene end by 2 bases; junction bases not matched to a gene: 2. The CDR3 length is 16 residues. Germline CDR1 and CDR2: SGDLS and YYNGEE. The chain's CDR3 is CASSVGLAGVQETQYF. In DNA, the CDR3 is TGTGCCAGCAGCGTAGGACTAGCGGGAGTACAAGAGACCCAGTACTTC.

This clone showed up many times. The V call is TRBV5-1, the J call TRBJ1-1; tentatively, D is TRBD1 (6 bases). CDR3 length equals 12 residues. The germline CDR1 and CDR2 sequences are SGHRS and YFSETQ. With 3 bases removed from V and 5 bases from J, the gap between germline ends came to 8 bases. The CDR3 coding sequence is TGCGCCAGCAGCTCTCAGGGGACTGAAGCTTTCTTT. Translating gives CASSSQGTEAFF.

This clone was observed at least ten times. The genes are TRBV28 and TRBJ2-6; D is possibly TRBD1 or TRBD2 (5 bases each). Germline CDR1 and CDR2: MDHEN and SYDVKM. The CDR3 loop spans 19 amino acids. The V end lost 4 bases, the J end lost 2 bases, and 21 bases lay between the germline ends. CDR3 DNA: TGTGCCAGCAGTTACCTAGCCTCAGGCAGGGCCCCTGGGGCCAACGTCCTGACTTTC. It is translated as CASSYLASGRAPGANVLTF.

Judged by abundance, this clone is medium-sized. The chain combines TRBV30 with TRBJ2-7, with 9 bases aligning to TRBD1. V shed 4 bases and J 6 bases; nucleotides not matched to a gene: 13. The germline V gene has CDR1 GTSNPN and CDR2 SVGIG (reference sequence). The CDR3 runs to 15 residues. This CDR3 is CAWTAPRTGEPEQYF. In DNA, the CDR3 is TGTGCCTGGACCGCTCCCCGGACAGGGGAACCCGAGCAGTACTTC.

This clone was seen ten or more times. The chain recombines TRBV27 with TRBJ2-1; D might be TRBD2 (5 bases). This CDR3 spans 13 amino acids. The V end was cut by 3 bases, the J end by 7 bases, with 10 bases between. Germline CDR1 and CDR2: MNHEY and SMNVEV (reference sequence). The CDR3: CASSFGMANEQFF. The CDR3 DNA sequence: TGTGCCAGCAGTTTCGGGATGGCAAATGAGCAGTTCTTC.

This clone has at least ten counts. CDR3 sequence: CASSTDSYEQYF. DNA for the CDR3: TGTGCCAGCAGTACGGACTCCTACGAGCAGTACTTC. The V gene is TRBV7-9, the J gene TRBJ2-7; unclear D gene. The V gene's germline CDR1 is SEHNR and CDR2 FQNEAQ (reference sequence). This CDR3 is 12 amino acids long. V was cut by 6 bases and J by 0 bases, with 6 bases left in between.

This clone was recorded at least ten times. The rearrangement uses TRBV5-1 and TRBJ2-1, with D tentatively TRBD2 (5 bases). There are 13 residues in the CDR3. The V and J ends lost 4 bases and 0 bases respectively, with 5 bases between them. Germline V CDR1 and CDR2: SGHRS, YFSETQ. The CDR3 DNA reads TGCGCCAGCAGCCGGGACTCCTACAATGAGCAGTTCTTC. Its protein product is CASSRDSYNEQFF.